Given below is one TCR beta chain in context. The data stem from a study of blood T cell repertoires in COVID-19. Study in general: Both acute and convalescent COVID-19 samples were obtained from the United States, Italy and Spain. T cells, B-cell-depleted T cells, or PBMCs provided the cDNA or gDNA that served as material.

Germline-derived CDR1 and CDR2 are LNHNV and YYDKDF (reference sequence). V dropped 0 bases and J dropped 2; count of bases not matched to a gene: 12. This CDR3 has 19 residues. The authors' processing: Amplification of reference gene primers provided the estimated nucleated cell counts. The assay was immunoSEQ multiplex PCR, and TCRdb's table has in-frame clones only and misses some. V and J calls and clone size follow that table, whereas D and trimming were derived from the DNA. Here the sample spans 35,000 to 40,000 clones, approximately 86% being singletons. This receptor was identified in a man aged 45-65 years with active COVID-19. The chain links TRBV15 to TRBJ1-5; 8 bases align to TRBD1. Sequencing was carried out using peripheral blood. The CDR3 spells CATSREQARGHLRNQPQHF. DNA for the CDR3: TGTGCCACCAGCAGAGAGCAGGCCAGGGGGCACCTACGCAATCAGCCCCAGCATTTT.